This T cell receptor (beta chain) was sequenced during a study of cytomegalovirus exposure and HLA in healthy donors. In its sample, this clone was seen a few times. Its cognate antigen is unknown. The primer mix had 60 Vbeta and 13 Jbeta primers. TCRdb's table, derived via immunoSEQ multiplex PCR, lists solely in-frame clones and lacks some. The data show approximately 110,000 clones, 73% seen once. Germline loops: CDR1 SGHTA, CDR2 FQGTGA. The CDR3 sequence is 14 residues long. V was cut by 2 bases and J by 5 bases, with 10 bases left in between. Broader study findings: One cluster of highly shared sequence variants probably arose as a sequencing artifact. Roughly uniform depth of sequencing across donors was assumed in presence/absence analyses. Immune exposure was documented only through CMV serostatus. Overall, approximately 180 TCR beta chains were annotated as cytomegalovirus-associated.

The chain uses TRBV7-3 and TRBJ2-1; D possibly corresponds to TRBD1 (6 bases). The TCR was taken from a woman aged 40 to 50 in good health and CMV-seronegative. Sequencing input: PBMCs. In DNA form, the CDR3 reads TGTGCCAGCAGCTTAGGACAGCAAAACAATGAGCAGTTCTTC. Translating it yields CASSLGQQNNEQFF.